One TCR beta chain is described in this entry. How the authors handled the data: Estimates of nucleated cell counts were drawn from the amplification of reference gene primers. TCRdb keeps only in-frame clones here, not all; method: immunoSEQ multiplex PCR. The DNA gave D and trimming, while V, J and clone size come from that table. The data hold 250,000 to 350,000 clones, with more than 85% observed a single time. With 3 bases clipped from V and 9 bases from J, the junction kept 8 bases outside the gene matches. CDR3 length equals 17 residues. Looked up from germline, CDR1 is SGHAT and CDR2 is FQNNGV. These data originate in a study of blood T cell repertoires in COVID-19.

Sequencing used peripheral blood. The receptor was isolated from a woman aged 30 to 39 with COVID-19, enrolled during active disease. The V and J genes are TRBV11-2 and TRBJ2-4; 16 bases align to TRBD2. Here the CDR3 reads CASSFSGTSGRGSIQYF. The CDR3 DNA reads TGTGCCAGCAGCTTCTCCGGGACTAGCGGGAGGGGGAGCATTCAGTACTTC. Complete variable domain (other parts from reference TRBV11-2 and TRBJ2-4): EAGVAQSPRYKIIEKRQSVAFWCNPISGHATLYWYQQILGQGPKLLIQFQNNGVVDDSQLPKDRFSAERLKGVDSTLKIQPAKLEDSAVYLCASSFSGTSGRGSIQYFGAGTRLSVL.